A single sample is the source of the 32 T cell receptor beta chains below, sequenced in a study of Ad26.COV2.S vaccination and SARS-CoV-2 variants. Profiling relied on immunoSEQ multiplex PCR, and the TCRdb table lists in-frame clones only, not all of them. Altogether about 400,000 clones are present, about 88% being singletons, with the ten largest covering under 2%. Indicated treatment: 19 received Ad26.COV2.S at low or high dose, single or two shots; several received placebo; per-sample allocation not given. Samples analyzed were those drawn on day 63 after the first vaccine or placebo injection. This sample comprised peripheral blood, obtained in a trial of Ad26.COV2.S vaccine versus placebo. The origin of the receptors is a person aged 18-60 years who received the Ad26.COV2.S COVID-19 vaccine or a placebo.

V and J are TRBV7-8 and TRBJ2-7; a weak D match, TRBD2 (5 bases). Germline CDR1 is SGHVS and CDR2 is FQNEAQ. The CDR3 length is 15 residues. Trimming removed 7 bases at V and 0 bases at J, with 16 bases between. In nucleotides, the CDR3 is TGTGCCAGCACCCTACTTAGTCGGGGCTCCTACGAGCAGTACTTC. It translates to CASTLLSRGSYEQYF.

CDR3 nucleotide sequence: TGTGCCAGCAGCCTTCGGGACAGTAGCGATCAAGAGACCCAGTACTTC. This codes for CASSLRDSSDQETQYF. The V call is TRBV4-2, the J call TRBJ2-5; 7 nucleotides align to TRBD1. The trim removed 4 bases at V and 2 bases at J, leaving 10 bases unmatched. Germline V CDR1 and CDR2: LGHNA, YNFKEQ. This CDR3 is built from 16 residues.

The CDR3 DNA reads TGTGCCAGCAGCATCCGAGCGGGAGCCTTTAACAATGAGCAGTTCTTC. The encoded protein is CASSIRAGAFNNEQFF. This chain uses TRBV7-8 with TRBJ2-1, with 8 bases matching TRBD2. Germline V gene data show CDR1 as SGHVS and CDR2 as FQNEAQ. This CDR3 spans 16 amino acids. V lost 5 bases and J lost 5; bases outside the gene matches: 11.

J is TRBJ1-5 and V is TRBV19, with D possibly being TRBD1 (5 bases). The V end lost 8 bases, the J end lost 3 bases, and 11 bases lay between the germline ends. CDR1 and CDR2 from the germline V gene are LNHDA and SQIVND (reference sequence). The CDR3 consists of 13 residues. The CDR3 bases are TGTGCCAGTGCGGGACCGATCAATCAGCCCCAGCATTTT. It is translated as CASAGPINQPQHF. The full variable domain, its missing parts supplied by reference TRBV19 and TRBJ1-5, is DGGITQSPKYLFRKEGQNVTLSCEQNLNHDAMYWYRQDPGQGLRLIYYSQIVNDFQKGDIAEGYSVSREKKESFPLTVTSAQKNPTAFYLCASAGPINQPQHFGDGTRLSIL.

The chain joins TRBV29-1 to TRBJ1-2, with a tentative D call TRBD1 (5 bases). CDR1 and CDR2 (germline): SQVTM, ANQGSEA. The CDR3 totals 13 residues. The V gene lost 7 bases and the J gene lost 3 bases, with 15 bases spanning the gap. The CDR3 coding sequence is TGCAGCGCCCCGGGAGGGGAGGACTATGGCTACACCTTC. Protein product: CSAPGGEDYGYTF.

The CDR3 region is CASSAQAGGTGELFF. The CDR3 DNA reads as TGTGCCAGCAGCGCCCAAGCGGGGGGCACCGGGGAGCTGTTTTTT. The chain is built from TRBV11-3 and TRBJ2-2; 9 bases map to TRBD2. The CDR3 covers 15 residues. Germline loops: CDR1 SGHNT, CDR2 YENEEA. V dropped 5 bases and J dropped 4; count of bases not matched to a gene: 5.

The chain employs TRBV3-1 (or the pseudogene TRBV3-2) and TRBJ2-3; 12 bases align to TRBD2. Germline CDR1 is LGHDT and CDR2 is YNNKEL (reference sequence). Trimming at V came to 0 bases and at J to 7 bases, leaving 14 bases not matched to a gene. This CDR3 comprises 19 residues. The CDR3 DNA sequence: TGTGCCAGCAGCCAAGAGTCGAGGGGGCTAGCGGGAGGGCGACATACGCAGTATTTT. Its translation: CASSQESRGLAGGRHTQYF.

The chain joins TRBV13 to TRBJ2-1; 7 positions agree with TRBD2. The CDR3 contains 17 residues. CDR1 is PRHDT, CDR2 FYEKMQ, per germline (reference sequence). V lost 0 bases and J lost 10; bases outside the gene matches: 15. For the CDR3, the DNA is TGTGCCAGCAGCTTAGGCAGGCGGGCTAGCGGTCTGACGGAGCAGTTCTTC. Protein product: CASSLGRRASGLTEQFF.

The genes are TRBV11-2 and TRBJ2-7; D call uncertain. Germline V CDR1 and CDR2: SGHAT, FQNNGV. There are 14 residues in the CDR3. Trimming took 5 bases from V and 1 from J, leaving 12 bases between them. Here the CDR3 DNA reads TGTGCCAGCAGCCCCCACGACTTGTCCTACGAGCAGTACTTC. This codes for CASSPHDLSYEQYF.

The chain links TRBV12-3 or TRBV12-4 to TRBJ1-6; the D is unclear. Trimming left V 1 base short and J 8 bases short, with 6 bases between. The CDR3 runs to 13 residues. CDR3 DNA: TGTGCCAGCAGTTTAGTCGAGGATTCACCCCTCCACTTT. Its translation: CASSLVEDSPLHF.

This chain uses TRBV28 with TRBJ2-2; D may match TRBD1 or TRBD2 (5 bases each). Germline CDR1 MDHEN, CDR2 SYDVKM. The CDR3 spans 18 residues. The V and J ends lost 5 bases and 6 bases respectively, with 25 bases between them. This chain's CDR3 is CASSTPFRAGDGAGELFF. The CDR3 DNA reads as TGTGCCAGCAGTACCCCATTCAGGGCGGGTGACGGGGCCGGGGAGCTGTTTTTT.

V and J are TRBV12-3 or TRBV12-4 and TRBJ1-6, with no clear D. The V gene lost 2 bases and the J gene lost 13 bases, with 9 bases spanning the gap. CDR3 size: 12 residues. The CDR3 DNA reads as TGTGCCAGCAGTTTAAAAGAATTCCCCCTCCACTTT. Amino acids: CASSLKEFPLHF.

The chain has TRBV27 and TRBJ2-1; TRBD2 is a possible D gene (7 bases). The ends were cut back, 3 bases at V and 7 bases at J, with 22 bases in the middle. The CDR3 spans 17 residues. CDR1 is MNHEY and CDR2 is SMNVEV in the germline V gene (reference sequence). CDR3 sequence: CASSLGGNPGTINEQFF. The CDR3 nucleotides are TGTGCCAGCAGTTTGGGAGGGAACCCCGGGACAATTAATGAGCAGTTCTTC.

Details on this clone: At the DNA level, this CDR3 is encoded by other sequences in the same sample as well. The J gene is TRBJ2-7, the V gene TRBV28, with 7 bases aligning to TRBD1. CDR3 size: 14 residues. The ends lost 3 bases at V and 1 base at J; junction bases unmatched: 3. CDR1 MDHEN and CDR2 SYDVKM come from the germline V gene. CDR3 DNA sequence: TGTGCCAGCAGTTTCCCGGGACAGTCCTACGAGCAGTACTTC. Protein: CASSFPGQSYEQYF.

This chain joins TRBV2 and TRBJ2-1, with 8 bases identical to TRBD2. V shed 11 bases, J shed 1 base, and the junction held 7 bases outside the gene matches. Per the germline V gene, CDR1 is SNHLY and CDR2 is FYNNEI. This CDR3 spans 14 amino acids. The CDR3 DNA reads TGTGCCGCGGGAGGAGACAGGTCCTACAATGAGCAGTTCTTC. Translating gives CAAGGDRSYNEQFF.

The CDR3 nucleotides read TGTGCCAGTAGTATGGACAGGGAAGGCTACACCTTC. Translating it yields CASSMDREGYTF. The genes are TRBV19 and TRBJ1-2; 8 bases map to TRBD1. The V gene's germline CDR1 is LNHDA and CDR2 SQIVND (reference sequence). The junction had 2 bases not matched to a gene; V was cut back by 3 bases and J by 8 bases. This CDR3 region has 12 residues.

V is TRBV3-1 (or the pseudogene TRBV3-2) and J is TRBJ2-2; a possible D gene is TRBD2 (5 bases). The V gene lost 3 bases and the J gene lost 5 bases, with 13 bases spanning the gap. This CDR3 contains 15 residues. The V gene's germline CDR1 is LGHDT and CDR2 YNNKEL (reference sequence). DNA for the CDR3: TGTGCCAGCAGCCAGGTGGGAGTCCGTACCGGGGAGCTGTTTTTT. Its protein is CASSQVGVRTGELFF.

The rearrangement joins TRBV10-2 to TRBJ2-5; 11 bases are a match to TRBD2. The germline V gene encodes CDR1 WSHSY and CDR2 SAAADI. V dropped 5 bases and J dropped 2; count of bases not matched to a gene: 4. This CDR3 is 15 amino acids long. CDR3 protein: CASSHSGRAQETQYF. The DNA for the CDR3 is TGCGCCAGCAGTCATAGCGGGAGGGCGCAAGAGACCCAGTACTTC.

The gene calls are TRBV18 and TRBJ2-2, with 9 bases matching TRBD2. Per germline, CDR1 KGHSH and CDR2 LQKENI. This CDR3 region has 16 residues. V trimming: 3 bases; J trimming: 5 bases; junction bases outside the gene matches: 7. CDR3 in amino acids: CASSPDAAGGTGELFF. CDR3 DNA: TGTGCCAGCTCACCGGACGCTGCGGGAGGGACCGGGGAGCTGTTTTTT.

The CDR3, as DNA: TGTGCCAGCAGCTTCCTACTGAGAAGTCGGGACACTGAAGCTTTCTTT. The encoded protein is CASSFLLRSRDTEAFF. The V call is TRBV7-9, the J call TRBJ1-1; D call uncertain. This CDR3 is built from 16 residues. Germline V gene data show CDR1 as SEHNR and CDR2 as FQNEAQ (reference sequence). The V gene lost 3 bases and the J gene lost 3 bases, with 17 bases spanning the gap. The full variable domain, rest sourced from reference TRBV7-9 and TRBJ1-1, is DTGVSQNPRHKITKRGQNVTFRCDPISEHNRLYWYRQTLGQGPEFLTYFQNEAQLEKSRLLSDRFSAERPKGSFSTLEIQRTEQGDSAMYLCASSFLLRSRDTEAFFGQGTRLTVV.

This chain uses TRBV19 with TRBJ2-2, with D possibly being TRBD1 (6 bases). V shed 3 bases and J shed 4 bases, with 9 bases lying between them. The CDR3 runs to 14 residues. Germline CDR1 reads LNHDA; CDR2 reads SQIVND (reference sequence). The CDR3 DNA reads as TGTGCCAGTAGTATTTCAGGGGCCACCGGGGAGCTGTTTTTT. Amino acids: CASSISGATGELFF.

This clone has only one observation. This chain uses TRBV11-3 with TRBJ2-5; TRBD2 aligns across 8 bases. The ends lost 5 bases at V and 1 base at J; junction bases unmatched: 6. The CDR3 has 15 amino acids. In germline, CDR1 is SGHNT, CDR2 YENEEA. The CDR3 DNA reads TGTGCCAGCAGCCCTTCTAGCGGGCTCCAAGAGACCCAGTACTTC. The encoded protein is CASSPSSGLQETQYF.

The chain couples TRBV5-1 to TRBJ2-2; no definite D call. Trimming stripped 7 bases from V and 5 bases from J, with 18 bases between. Looked up from germline, CDR1 is SGHRS and CDR2 is YFSETQ. The CDR3 is 15 residues long. CDR3 DNA: TGCGCCAGCGCCCCTACCCCGGTCGGGACCGGGGAGCTGTTTTTT. Its translation is CASAPTPVGTGELFF.

V gene TRBV21-1 combines with J gene TRBJ2-1; TRBD1 is the table's D call and was not checked against the DNA. TRBV21-1 constitutes a pseudogene. CDR3 size: 14 residues. This chain's CDR3 is CASSIHDRDNEQFF. CDR3 DNA sequence: TGTGCCAGCAGCATACACGACAGGGACAATGAGCAGTTCTTC.

The V call is TRBV5-1, the J call TRBJ2-3; the D gene is possibly TRBD1 (6 bases). This CDR3 spans 14 amino acids. Looked up from germline, CDR1 is SGHRS and CDR2 is YFSETQ. Trimming pared 0 bases from V and 2 bases from J, leaving 7 bases between. Written as DNA, the CDR3 is TGCGCCAGCAGCTTGGGACAGGACACAGATACGCAGTATTTT. Translated: CASSLGQDTDTQYF.

The CDR3 region has the DNA TGTGCCACCCTCACTAGCGACTACAATGAGCAGTTCTTC. Amino acid sequence: CATLTSDYNEQFF. V is TRBV15 and J is TRBJ2-1, with TRBD2 matching 7 bases. The CDR3 is made up of 13 amino acids. CDR1 is LNHNV and CDR2 is YYDKDF in the germline V gene (reference sequence). V lost 8 bases and J lost 3; bases outside the gene matches: 4.

This CDR3 reads CASSSPSGVNEKLFF. CDR3 DNA: TGTGCCAGCAGCTCCCCGAGTGGGGTTAATGAAAAACTGTTTTTT. The V gene is TRBV7-2, the J gene TRBJ1-4; D uncertain. CDR1 and CDR2 from the germline V gene are SGHTA and FQGNSA. Trimming removed 4 bases at V and 4 bases at J, with 13 bases between. CDR3 length equals 15 residues.

This clone was seen only once. The chain has TRBV4-1 and TRBJ2-1, with 10 bases aligning to TRBD2. V was clipped by 4 bases and J by 0 bases; unmatched bases: 3. The CDR3 consists of 16 residues. Germline assignment: CDR1 MGHRA and CDR2 YSYEKL. CDR3: CASSRTSGNSYNEQFF. The CDR3 region has the DNA TGCGCCAGCAGCCGGACTAGCGGAAACTCCTACAATGAGCAGTTCTTC.

The V gene is TRBV29-1, the J gene TRBJ1-2; 8 nucleotides agree with TRBD1. Looked up from germline, CDR1 is SQVTM and CDR2 is ANQGSEA. The CDR3 is 14 residues long. With 5 bases clipped from V and 2 bases from J, the junction kept 7 bases outside the gene matches. The CDR3 DNA follows: TGCAGCGTTCTTCCCGGGACAGGCAACTATGGCTACACCTTC. Protein product: CSVLPGTGNYGYTF. Using reference TRBV29-1 and TRBJ1-2 for the parts outside the CDR3, the full variable domain is SAVISQKPSRDICQRGTSLTIQCQVDSQVTMMFWYRQQPGQSLTLIATANQGSEATYESGFVIDKFPISRPNLTFSTLTVSNMSPEDSSIYLCSVLPGTGNYGYTFGSGTRLTVV.

The table lists this clone with a count of one. The chain combines TRBV7-2 with TRBJ2-1; unclear D gene. The CDR3 totals 15 residues. Trimming shortened V by 3 bases and J by 0 bases, and 9 bases separated the two germline ends. Looked up from germline, CDR1 is SGHTA and CDR2 is FQGNSA. The CDR3 DNA is TGTGCCAGCAGCTTTTCACAGAGCTCCTACAATGAGCAGTTCTTC. Protein sequence: CASSFSQSSYNEQFF.

The CDR3 reads CASRSRGWIIEDTQYF. CDR3 sequence (DNA): TGTGCCAGCAGAAGCAGGGGGTGGATTATAGAGGATACGCAGTATTTT. This chain connects TRBV27 to TRBJ2-3; 7 positions match TRBD1. The CDR3 has 16 amino acids. V shed 6 bases, J shed 6 bases, and the junction held 15 bases outside the gene matches. Germline-derived CDR1 and CDR2 are MNHEY and SMNVEV (reference sequence).

This sequence joins TRBV7-2 and TRBJ2-7; D possibly uses TRBD1 or TRBD2 (5 bases each). Germline V lookup: CDR1 SGHTA, CDR2 FQGNSA. The CDR3 is 17 amino acids. The V end lost 2 bases, the J end lost 4 bases, and 21 bases lay between the germline ends. For the CDR3, the DNA is TGTGCCAGCAGCTTAAGGCACCAGGACGGTGGGGGTTACGAGCAGTACTTC. This codes for CASSLRHQDGGGYEQYF.